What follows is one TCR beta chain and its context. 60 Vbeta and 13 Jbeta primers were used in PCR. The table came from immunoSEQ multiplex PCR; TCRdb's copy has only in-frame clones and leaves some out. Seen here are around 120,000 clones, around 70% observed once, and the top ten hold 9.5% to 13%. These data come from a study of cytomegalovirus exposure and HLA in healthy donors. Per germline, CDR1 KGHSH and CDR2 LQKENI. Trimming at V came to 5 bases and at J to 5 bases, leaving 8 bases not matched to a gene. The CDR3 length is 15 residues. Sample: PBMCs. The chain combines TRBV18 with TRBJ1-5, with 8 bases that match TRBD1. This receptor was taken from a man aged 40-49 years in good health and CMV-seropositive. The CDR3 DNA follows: TGTGCCAGCTCAGGACAGGGCCTCGGGGATCAGCCCCAGCATTTT. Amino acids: CASSGQGLGDQPQHF.